Included here is one T cell receptor (beta chain) sequence, with context. What it binds is unknown. The junction differs from germline at one of its ends, possibly a read error. This CDR3 contains 11 residues. The germline V gene encodes CDR1 SGHDT and CDR2 YYEEEE. The data derive from a study of beta chain features in type 1 diabetes. Study context: When patients were set against healthy donors, age, gender and cell yields were similar. Study results and limitations: With patients and controls alike, PCR might favor shorter templates to an equal degree. No resolution was reached here on whether HLA type influences TCRB rearrangement. Sampled from patients, naive, central memory and Treg TCRB repertoires appeared more similar than those sampled from healthy donors. Type 1 diabetes patients showed a moderate but significant shortening of TCRB CDR3s in all four CD4+ subsets.

Reverse transcription of all isolated RNA meant that expressed TCRB transcripts were sequenced. Clones were sequenced by immunoSEQ multiplex PCR, and TCRdb holds only the in-frame ones, with some missing. The table lists approximately 280,000 clones, about 15% of them singletons. The chain joins TRBV5-6 to TRBJ2-5; a weak D match, TRBD2 (5 bases). Sequencing input: naive CD4+ T cells from blood. This clonotype originated in a young man with type 1 diabetes. The CDR3: CASSLVGAVDF. The CDR3 DNA sequence: TGTGCCAGCAGCTTGGTGGGAGCGGTGGACTTC.